This T cell receptor (beta chain) was observed in a study of vaccination effects on CD4 cells after COVID-19. Findings of the study overall: Only a few convalescent patients and no early post-infection timepoints featured in the study.

It was after roughly ten days of culture that CD4+ T cells were isolated. Profiled with immunoSEQ multiplex PCR; TCRdb holds only in-frame clones, not every one. The table shows around 46,000 clones, with 50% to 80% occurring only once. The germline CDR1 and CDR2 sequences are MNHEY and SVGEGT. With 4 bases removed from V and 1 base from J, the gap between germline ends came to 7 bases. CDR3 length: 13 residues. Comments on this clone: Its antigen is unknown.

The sample was CD4+ T cells from PBMCs cultured without peptide, taken before COVID-19 vaccination. The chain is built from TRBV6-2 or TRBV6-3 and TRBJ1-1; D gene ambiguous. This TCR was sampled from a human donor who received a COVID-19 vaccine. DNA of the CDR3: TGTGCCAGCAGTTTTACCCAGAACACTGAAGCTTTCTTT. Translation gives CASSFTQNTEAFF.